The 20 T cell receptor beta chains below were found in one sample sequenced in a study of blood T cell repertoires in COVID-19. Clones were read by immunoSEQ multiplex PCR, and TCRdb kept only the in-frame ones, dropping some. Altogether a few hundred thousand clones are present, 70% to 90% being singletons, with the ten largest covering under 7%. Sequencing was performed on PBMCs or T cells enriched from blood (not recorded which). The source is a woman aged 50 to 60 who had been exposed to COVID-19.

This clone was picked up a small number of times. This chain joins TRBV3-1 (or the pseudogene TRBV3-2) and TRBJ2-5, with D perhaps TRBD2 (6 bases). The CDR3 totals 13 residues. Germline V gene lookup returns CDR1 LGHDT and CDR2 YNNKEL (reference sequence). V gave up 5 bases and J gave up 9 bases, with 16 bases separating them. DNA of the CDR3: TGTGCCAGCAGCGGGGGGTCCGTAGGGGCCCAGTACTTC. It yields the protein CASSGGSVGAQYF.

CDR3 DNA sequence: TGTGCCAGCAGCCGGGATTCACCCCTCCACTTT. Its protein product is CASSRDSPLHF. The genes are TRBV7-9 and TRBJ1-6; no clear D gene. Germline V gene data show CDR1 as SEHNR and CDR2 as FQNEAQ (reference sequence). The V end was cut by 5 bases, the J end by 8 bases, with 4 bases between. The CDR3 loop spans 11 amino acids.

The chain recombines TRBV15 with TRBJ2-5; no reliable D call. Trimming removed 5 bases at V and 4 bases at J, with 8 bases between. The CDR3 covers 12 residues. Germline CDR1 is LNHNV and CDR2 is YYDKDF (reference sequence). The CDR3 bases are TGTGCCACCAGCCCGGTACGAGAGACCCAGTACTTC. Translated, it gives CATSPVRETQYF.

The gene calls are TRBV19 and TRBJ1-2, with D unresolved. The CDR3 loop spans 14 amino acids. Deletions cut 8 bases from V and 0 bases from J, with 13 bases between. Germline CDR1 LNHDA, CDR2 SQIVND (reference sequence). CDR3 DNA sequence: TGTGCCAGTCATCCCCGGTTCGCTAACTATGGCTACACCTTC. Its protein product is CASHPRFANYGYTF.

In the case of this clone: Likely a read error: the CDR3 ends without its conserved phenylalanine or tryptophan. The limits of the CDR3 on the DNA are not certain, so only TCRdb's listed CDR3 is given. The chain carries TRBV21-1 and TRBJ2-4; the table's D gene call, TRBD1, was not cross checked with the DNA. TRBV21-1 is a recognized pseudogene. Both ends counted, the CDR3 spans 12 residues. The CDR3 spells CASSPSTGGGFL.

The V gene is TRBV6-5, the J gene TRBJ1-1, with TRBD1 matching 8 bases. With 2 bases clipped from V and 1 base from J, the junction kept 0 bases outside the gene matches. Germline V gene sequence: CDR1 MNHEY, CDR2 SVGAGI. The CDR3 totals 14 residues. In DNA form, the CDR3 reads TGTGCCAGCAGTTACGGGACAGGGAACACTGAAGCTTTCTTT. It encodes CASSYGTGNTEAFF.

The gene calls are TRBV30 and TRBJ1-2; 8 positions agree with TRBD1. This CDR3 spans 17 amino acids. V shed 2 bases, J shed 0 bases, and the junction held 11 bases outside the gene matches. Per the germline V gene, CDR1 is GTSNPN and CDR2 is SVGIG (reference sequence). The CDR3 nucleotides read TGTGCCTGGAGTTTCGAGACAGGGGCCGCGCCTAACTATGGCTACACCTTC. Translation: CAWSFETGAAPNYGYTF.

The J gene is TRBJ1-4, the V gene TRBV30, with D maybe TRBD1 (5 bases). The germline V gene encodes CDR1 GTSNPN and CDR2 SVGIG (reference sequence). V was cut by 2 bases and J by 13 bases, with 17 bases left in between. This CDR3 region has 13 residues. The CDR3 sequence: CAWSHGFSGLLFF. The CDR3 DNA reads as TGTGCCTGGAGTCATGGGTTTTCAGGGTTACTGTTTTTT. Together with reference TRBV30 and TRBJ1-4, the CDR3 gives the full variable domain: SQTIHQWPATLVQPVGSPLSLECTVEGTSNPNLYWYRQAAGRGLQLLFYSVGIGQISSEVPQNLSASRPQDRQFILSSKKLLLSDSGFYLCAWSHGFSGLLFFGSGTQLSVL.

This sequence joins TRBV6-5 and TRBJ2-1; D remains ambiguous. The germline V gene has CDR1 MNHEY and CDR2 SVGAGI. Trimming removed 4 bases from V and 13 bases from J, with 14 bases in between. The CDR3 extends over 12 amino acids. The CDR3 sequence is CASSFPRGIQFF. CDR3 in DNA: TGTGCCAGCAGTTTCCCACGCGGAATCCAGTTCTTC.

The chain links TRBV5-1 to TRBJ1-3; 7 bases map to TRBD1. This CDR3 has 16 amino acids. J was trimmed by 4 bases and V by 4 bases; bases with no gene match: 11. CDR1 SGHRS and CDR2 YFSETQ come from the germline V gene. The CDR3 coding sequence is TGCGCCAGCAGCCCCGGACCAAACAGGGGAGGAAACACCATATATTTT. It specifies CASSPGPNRGGNTIYF. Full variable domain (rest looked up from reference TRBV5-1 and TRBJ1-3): KAGVTQTPRYLIKTRGQQVTLSCSPISGHRSVSWYQQTPGQGLQFLFEYFSETQRNKGNFPGRFSGRQFSNSRSEMNVSTLELGDSALYLCASSPGPNRGGNTIYFGEGSWLTVV.

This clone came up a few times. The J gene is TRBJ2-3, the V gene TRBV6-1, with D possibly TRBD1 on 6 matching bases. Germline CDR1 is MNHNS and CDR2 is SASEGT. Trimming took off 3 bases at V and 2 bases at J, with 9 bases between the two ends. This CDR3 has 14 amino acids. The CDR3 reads CASSDGGPTDTQYF. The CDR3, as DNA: TGTGCCAGCAGTGATGGGGGCCCCACAGATACGCAGTATTTT.

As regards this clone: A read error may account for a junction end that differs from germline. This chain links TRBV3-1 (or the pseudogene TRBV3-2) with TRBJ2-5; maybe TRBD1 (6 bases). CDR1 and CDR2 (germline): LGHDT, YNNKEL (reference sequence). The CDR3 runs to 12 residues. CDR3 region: CASSRGSGAPDF. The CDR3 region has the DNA TGTGCCAGCAGCCGAGGGTCAGGGGCCCCAGACTTC.

The CDR3 protein is CASSLSTDNTEAFF. CDR3 DNA: TGTGCCAGCAGTTTGTCGACAGACAACACTGAAGCTTTCTTT. J is TRBJ1-1 and V is TRBV6-4; possibly TRBD1 for D (5 bases). CDR3 length equals 14 residues. Looked up from germline, CDR1 is MRHNA and CDR2 is SNTAGT. The germline V and J ends were trimmed by 5 bases and 2 bases, with 12 bases remaining between them.

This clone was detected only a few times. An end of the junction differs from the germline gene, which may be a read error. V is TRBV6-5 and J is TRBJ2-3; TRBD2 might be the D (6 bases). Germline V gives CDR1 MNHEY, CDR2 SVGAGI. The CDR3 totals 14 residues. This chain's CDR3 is CASSRRGVTDTQYF. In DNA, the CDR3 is TGTGCTAGCAGTCGGCGGGGAGTCACAGATACGCAGTATTTT.

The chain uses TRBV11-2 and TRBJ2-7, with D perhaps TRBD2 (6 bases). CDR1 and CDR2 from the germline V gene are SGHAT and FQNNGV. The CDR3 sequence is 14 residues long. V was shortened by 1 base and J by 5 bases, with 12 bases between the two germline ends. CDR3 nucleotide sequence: TGTGCCAGCAGCTTAGGTGGAGGGAGGAACGAGCAGTACTTC. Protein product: CASSLGGGRNEQYF.

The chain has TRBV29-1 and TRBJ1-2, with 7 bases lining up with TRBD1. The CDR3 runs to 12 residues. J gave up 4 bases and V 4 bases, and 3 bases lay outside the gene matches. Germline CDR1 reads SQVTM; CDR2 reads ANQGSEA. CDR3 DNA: TGCAGCGTTGTCGACAGGGCCTATGGCTACACCTTC. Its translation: CSVVDRAYGYTF. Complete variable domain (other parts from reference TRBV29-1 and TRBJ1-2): SAVISQKPSRDICQRGTSLTIQCQVDSQVTMMFWYRQQPGQSLTLIATANQGSEATYESGFVIDKFPISRPNLTFSTLTVSNMSPEDSSIYLCSVVDRAYGYTFGSGTRLTVV.

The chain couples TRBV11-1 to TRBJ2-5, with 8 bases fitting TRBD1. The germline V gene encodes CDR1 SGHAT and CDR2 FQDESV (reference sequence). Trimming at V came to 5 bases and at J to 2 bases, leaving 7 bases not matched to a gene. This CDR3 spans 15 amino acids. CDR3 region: CASSVGQGGQETQYF. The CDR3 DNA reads TGTGCCAGCAGCGTCGGACAGGGAGGACAAGAGACCCAGTACTTC.

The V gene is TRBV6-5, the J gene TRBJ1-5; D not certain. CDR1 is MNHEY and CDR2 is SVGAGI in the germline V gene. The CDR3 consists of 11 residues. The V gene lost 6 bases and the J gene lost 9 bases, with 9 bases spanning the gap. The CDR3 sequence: CASSQTAPQHF. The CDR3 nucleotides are TGTGCCAGCAGCCAGACTGCGCCCCAGCATTTT.

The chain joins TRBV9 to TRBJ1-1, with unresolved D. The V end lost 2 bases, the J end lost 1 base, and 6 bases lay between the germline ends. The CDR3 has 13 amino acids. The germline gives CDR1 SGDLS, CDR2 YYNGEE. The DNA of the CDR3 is TGTGCCAGCAGCGTCCGGGGGAACACTGAAGCTTTCTTT. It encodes CASSVRGNTEAFF.

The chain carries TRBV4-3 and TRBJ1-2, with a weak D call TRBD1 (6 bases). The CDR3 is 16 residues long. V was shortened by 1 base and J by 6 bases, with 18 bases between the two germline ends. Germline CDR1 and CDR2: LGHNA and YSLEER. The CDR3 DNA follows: TGCGCCAGCAGCCAAGGGAGACAGGCGAGCAGGCATGGCTACACCTTC. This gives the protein CASSQGRQASRHGYTF.